This T cell receptor (beta chain) is from a study of cytomegalovirus exposure and HLA in healthy donors. With 60 Vbeta and 13 Jbeta primers, the PCR was carried out. Sequencing used immunoSEQ multiplex PCR; TCRdb keeps in-frame clones, though not all of them. The top ten hold about 1.4% of the sample, which has a few hundred thousand clones, roughly 83% seen once. Notes on the study in general: Evidence from a later analysis indicated that most CMV-associated TCR beta chains looked HLA-restricted. An Asian-associated ancestry cluster reportedly showed fewer N-insertions than the roughly 670-donor mean in a later analysis. Follow-up analysis later connected one missense variant in DCLRE1C with trimming of TCR beta V- and J-genes.

Samples came from healthy bone marrow donors. With 7 bases removed from V and 4 bases from J, the gap between germline ends came to 22 bases. The CDR3 covers 16 residues. Germline-derived CDR1 and CDR2 are MNHEY and SVGAGI. On this clone: Its specificity is unknown.

The chain carries TRBV6-5 and TRBJ1-2; a possible D gene is TRBD1 (6 bases). The TCR sequence derives from a girl aged 5-17 years in good health and CMV-seronegative. The sample consisted of PBMCs. The DNA of the CDR3 is TGTGCCAGCAATTATGAGATGACAGGTGTTGTCTATGGCTACACCTTC. Translating gives CASNYEMTGVVYGYTF.